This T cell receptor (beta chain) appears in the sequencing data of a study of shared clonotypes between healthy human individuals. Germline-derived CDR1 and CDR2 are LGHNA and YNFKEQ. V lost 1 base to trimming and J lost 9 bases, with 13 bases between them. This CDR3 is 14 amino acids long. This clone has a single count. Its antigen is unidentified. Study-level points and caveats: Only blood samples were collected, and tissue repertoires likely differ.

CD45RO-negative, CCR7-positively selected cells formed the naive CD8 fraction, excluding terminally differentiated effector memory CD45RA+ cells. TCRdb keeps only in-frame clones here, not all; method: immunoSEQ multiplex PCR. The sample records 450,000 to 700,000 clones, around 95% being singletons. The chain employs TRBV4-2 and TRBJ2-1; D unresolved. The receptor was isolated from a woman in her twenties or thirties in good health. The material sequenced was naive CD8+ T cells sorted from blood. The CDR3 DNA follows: TGTGCCAGCAGCCAAGCTCTAGGAGTCAGTGAGCAGTTCTTC. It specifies CASSQALGVSEQFF.